The 11 T cell receptor beta chains below come from one sample, sequenced in a study of blood T cell repertoires in COVID-19. Here immunoSEQ multiplex PCR was the method, and the copy in TCRdb shows in-frame clones only, minus some. The sample shows about 83,000 clones, around 83% of them seen only once. Sequenced sample: peripheral blood. These receptor sequences come from a woman older than 75 in a cohort sampled during active or convalescent COVID-19.

The V call is TRBV27, the J call TRBJ1-5; D ambiguous. This CDR3 comprises 12 residues. Looked up from germline, CDR1 is MNHEY and CDR2 is SMNVEV (reference sequence). The germline V and J ends were trimmed by 3 bases and 4 bases, with 4 bases remaining between them. DNA for the CDR3: TGTGCCAGCAGTTTTCCAAATCAGCCCCAGCATTTT. Encoded protein: CASSFPNQPQHF.

The chain uses TRBV10-1 and TRBJ2-1, with TRBD2 as a possible D gene (6 bases). Germline assignment: CDR1 WNHNN and CDR2 SYGVQD (reference sequence). V was clipped by 5 bases and J by 3 bases, with 14 bases between them. The CDR3 contains 15 residues. Here the CDR3 DNA reads TGCGCCAGCAGTTCCTGGACTACCGACTACAATGAGCAGTTCTTC. This encodes CASSSWTTDYNEQFF.

A single count supports this clone. The chain combines TRBV6-1 with TRBJ2-7; 11 positions match TRBD2. The CDR3 runs 15 residues. The ends lost 2 bases at V and 4 bases at J; junction bases unmatched: 4. Germline lookup yields CDR1 MNHNS and CDR2 SASEGT. CDR3 protein: CASSEWLAGGYEQYF. The DNA of the CDR3 is TGTGCCAGCAGTGAATGGCTAGCGGGAGGATACGAGCAGTACTTC.

The chain links TRBV27 to TRBJ1-2, with 8 bases identical to TRBD1. The CDR3 contains 15 residues. Germline CDR1 and CDR2: MNHEY and SMNVEV (reference sequence). J gave up 1 base and V 5 bases, and 6 bases lay outside the gene matches. CDR3 DNA: TGTGCCAGCAGTCACGGACAGGGTGTTAACTATGGCTACACCTTC. It codes for CASSHGQGVNYGYTF.

The V call is TRBV5-4, the J call TRBJ1-1; TRBD1 agrees at 8 bases. Germline CDR1 reads SGHNT; CDR2 reads YYREEE (reference sequence). Trimming cost V 4 bases and J 6 bases; bases outside gene matches: 8. CDR3 length: 14 residues. CDR3 DNA sequence: TGTGCCAGCAGCCTGGGGCCAGGGGGCTCTGAAGCTTTCTTT. Translating gives CASSLGPGGSEAFF. Drawing the rest from reference TRBV5-4 and TRBJ1-1, the complete variable domain is ETGVTQSPTHLIKTRGQQVTLRCSSQSGHNTVSWYQQALGQGPQFIFQYYREEENGRGNFPPRFSGLQFPNYSSELNVNALELDDSALYLCASSLGPGGSEAFFGQGTRLTVV.

This clone has just one count. This chain joins TRBV28 and TRBJ2-1; 10 positions match TRBD2. From germline, CDR1 is MDHEN and CDR2 SYDVKM. The CDR3 spans 15 residues. After removal of 6 bases from V and 9 bases from J, the junction contained 11 bases not matched to a gene. The CDR3 sequence is CASRRSSGSNGEQFF. The CDR3 DNA reads TGTGCCAGCAGACGATCTAGCGGGAGCAACGGTGAGCAGTTCTTC.

The rearrangement uses TRBV5-5 and TRBJ1-1; D is uncertain. The CDR3 contains 14 residues. Germline V lookup: CDR1 SGHKS, CDR2 YYEKEE (reference sequence). V gave up 4 bases and J gave up 6 bases, with 16 bases separating them. CDR3 sequence: CASSPFDGQAEAFF. The CDR3 nucleotides read TGTGCCAGCAGCCCGTTTGATGGGCAGGCTGAAGCTTTCTTT. The full variable domain, rest sourced from reference TRBV5-5 and TRBJ1-1, is DAGVTQSPTHLIKTRGQQVTLRCSPISGHKSVSWYQQVLGQGPQFIFQYYEKEERGRGNFPDRFSARQFPNYSSELNVNALLLGDSALYLCASSPFDGQAEAFFGQGTRLTVV.

This rearrangement joins TRBV27 to TRBJ1-5, with a tentative D call TRBD1 (6 bases). This CDR3 contains 14 residues. Looked up from germline, CDR1 is MNHEY and CDR2 is SMNVEV (reference sequence). The germline V and J ends were trimmed by 5 bases and 8 bases, with 16 bases remaining between them. CDR3 nucleotide sequence: TGTGCCAGCAGTCCTACAGGGTTTAGCAAGCCCCAGCATTTT. It translates to CASSPTGFSKPQHF.

The chain combines TRBV7-3 with TRBJ2-2, with D tentatively TRBD1 (5 bases). The V gene's germline CDR1 is SGHTA and CDR2 FQGTGA. This CDR3 has 14 amino acids. V was shortened by 3 bases and J by 2 bases, with 7 bases between the two germline ends. The CDR3 DNA reads TGTGCCAGCAGCTTGGGGCAAAACACCGGGGAGCTGTTTTTT. Protein sequence: CASSLGQNTGELFF. Drawing the rest from reference TRBV7-3 and TRBJ2-2, the complete variable domain is GAGVSQTPSNKVTEKGKYVELRCDPISGHTALYWYRQSLGQGPEFLIYFQGTGAADDSGLPNDRFFAVRPEGSVSTLKIQRTERGDSAVYLCASSLGQNTGELFFGEGSRLTVL.

The V call is TRBV19, the J call TRBJ2-1; 14 bases are shared with TRBD2. Germline CDR1 LNHDA, CDR2 SQIVND (reference sequence). The CDR3 extends over 17 amino acids. J lost 6 bases, V lost 2 bases, and 6 bases had no gene match. DNA of the CDR3: TGTGCCAGTAGTATAATCTCCGGGACTAGCGGGAGCAATGAGCAGTTCTTC. It yields the protein CASSIISGTSGSNEQFF.

The chain links TRBV5-1 to TRBJ2-7; TRBD1 matches at 9 bases. The V gene's germline CDR1 is SGHRS and CDR2 YFSETQ. The ends lost 4 bases at V and 3 bases at J; junction bases unmatched: 5. The CDR3 contains 14 residues. The CDR3: CASSQRDRDYEQYV. The CDR3 bases are TGCGCCAGCAGCCAACGGGACAGGGACTACGAGCAGTACGTC.